Each of the 18 T cell receptor beta chains below was sequenced from the same sample in a study of identical twins. One entry per CDR3 protein results from TCRdb running MiXCR on the 5' RACE reads. The sample gives some 230,000 distinct CDR3 sequences, 6.5% to 8% of which show up once; more than 14% is in the top ten. These data also featured in a second study, about T cells expressing NK-cell markers.

Sequenced input: CD8+ T cells sorted from blood. All receptors come from a woman aged 18-29 years in good health.

The table lists this clonotype with many counts. The chain couples TRBV29-1 to TRBJ2-1; no definite D call. The CDR3 spans 13 residues. Germline loops: CDR1 SQVTM, CDR2 ANQGSEA. Trimming shortened V by 3 bases and J by 5 bases, and 11 bases separated the two germline ends. In DNA form, the CDR3 reads TGCAGCGTTGATTCTGCCGGGCACAATGAGCAGTTCTTC. It specifies CSVDSAGHNEQFF.

A few counts support this clonotype. This CDR3 is CASSNHRGYEQYF. The CDR3 DNA follows: TGTGCCAGCAGCAACCACAGGGGATACGAGCAGTACTTC. This sequence joins TRBV7-6 and TRBJ2-7; 7 nucleotides line up with TRBD1. V was clipped by 5 bases and J by 4 bases; unmatched bases: 5. CDR1 SGHVS and CDR2 FNYEAQ come from the germline V gene. CDR3 size: 13 residues.

For this clonotype: One end of the junction fails to match germline, which may point to a read error. This chain connects TRBV25-1 to TRBJ2-7; the match to TRBD2 covers 8 bases. Germline lookup yields CDR1 MGHDK and CDR2 SYGVNS. The CDR3 has 15 amino acids. In nucleotides, the CDR3 is TGTGCCAGCAGTGAAGGGCGGGGGGCCTCCCACGAGCAGTACTTC. Translating it yields CASSEGRGASHEQYF.

This clonotype was seen repeatedly, ten times or more. The chain has TRBV12-3 or TRBV12-4 and TRBJ2-5; 7 bases align to TRBD2. V lost 3 bases and J lost 5; bases outside the gene matches: 6. The CDR3 extends over 14 amino acids. The CDR3 here is CASSLFTSAETQYF. The CDR3 region has the DNA TGTGCCAGCAGTTTGTTCACTAGCGCGGAGACCCAGTACTTC.

This clonotype turned up a few times. V and J are TRBV4-2 and TRBJ2-3; D is uncertain. V shed 3 bases and J shed 0 bases, with 4 bases lying between them. CDR3 length equals 13 residues. CDR1 is LGHNA and CDR2 is YNFKEQ in the germline V gene. In DNA, the CDR3 is TGTGCCAGCAGCCAGTATAGCACAGATACGCAGTATTTT. It codes for CASSQYSTDTQYF.

In its sample, this clonotype was seen a few times. V is TRBV5-1 and J is TRBJ2-2; no firm D call. The V gene lost 2 bases and the J gene lost 10 bases, with 9 bases spanning the gap. The CDR3 length is 12 residues. Germline CDR1 reads SGHRS; CDR2 reads YFSETQ. The CDR3 spells CASSFDFEELFF. CDR3 sequence (DNA): TGCGCCAGCAGCTTTGACTTCGAGGAGCTGTTTTTT.

This clonotype was detected only a few times. The chain has TRBV27 and TRBJ2-7; TRBD2 matches 9 bases. The V gene end was trimmed by 7 bases and the J gene end by 2 bases; junction bases not matched to a gene: 9. The length of the CDR3 is 15 residues. In germline, CDR1 is MNHEY, CDR2 SMNVEV (reference sequence). CDR3 nucleotide sequence: TGTGCCAGCACCGTTAGCGGGGGTTCACCCTACGAGCAGTACTTC. Amino acids: CASTVSGGSPYEQYF.

This clonotype has only a few counts. The chain couples TRBV9 to TRBJ1-2, with TRBD1 matching 8 bases. J lost 7 bases, V lost 4 bases, and 6 bases had no gene match. Germline V gene lookup returns CDR1 SGDLS and CDR2 YYNGEE. The CDR3 runs 13 residues. CDR3 in DNA: TGTGCCAGCAGCCCCGGGACAGGAGGTGGCTACACCTTC. Protein sequence: CASSPGTGGGYTF.

The sample holds a few counts of this clonotype. The chain recombines TRBV4-1 with TRBJ1-1; maybe TRBD1 (6 bases). V was shortened by 4 bases and J by 1 base, with 13 bases between the two germline ends. The germline V gene has CDR1 MGHRA and CDR2 YSYEKL. This CDR3 comprises 15 residues. The CDR3 DNA follows: TGCGCCAGCAGCCGCGCCCCCAGGGGGAACACTGAAGCTTTCTTT. Translation: CASSRAPRGNTEAFF.

This clonotype came up a few times. This sequence joins TRBV11-2 and TRBJ2-5; D remains unclear. Germline assignment: CDR1 SGHAT and CDR2 FQNNGV. There are 14 residues in the CDR3. Trimming cost V 1 base and J 2 bases, with 8 bases left between them. As DNA, the CDR3 is TGTGCCAGCAGCTTAGGGGGTTGGCAAGAGACCCAGTACTTC. This gives the protein CASSLGGWQETQYF.

This clonotype was seen repeatedly, ten times or more. V is TRBV6-2 or TRBV6-3 and J is TRBJ2-1; D is unclear. Germline CDR1 is MNHEY and CDR2 is SVGEGT. V was trimmed by 7 bases and J by 9 bases, leaving 10 bases between them. This CDR3 has 11 amino acids. The CDR3 is CASTRWGEQFF. The CDR3 DNA follows: TGTGCCAGCACCCGTTGGGGTGAGCAGTTCTTC.

CDR3 bases: TGCGCCAGCAGCTTGGGAAAGGGTTATACTGAAGCTTTCTTT. Protein product: CASSLGKGYTEAFF. V gene TRBV5-1 combines with J gene TRBJ1-1; D not resolved. The germline V gene encodes CDR1 SGHRS and CDR2 YFSETQ. There are 14 residues in the CDR3. V was shortened by 0 bases and J by 5 bases, with 11 bases between the two germline ends.

In its sample, this clonotype was seen a few times. The CDR3 protein is CASSVEGLGDNEQFF. The CDR3, as DNA: TGTGCCAGCAGTGTAGAGGGACTAGGGGACAATGAGCAGTTCTTC. This chain joins TRBV2 and TRBJ2-1; 8 bases agree with TRBD2. The CDR3 is made up of 15 amino acids. Germline V gene sequence: CDR1 SNHLY, CDR2 FYNNEI. V shed 4 bases and J 5 bases; nucleotides not matched to a gene: 7.

This clonotype occurred many times. V gene TRBV12-3 or TRBV12-4 combines with J gene TRBJ1-2; D uncertain. CDR3 size: 14 residues. Trimming shortened V by 7 bases and J by 7 bases, and 19 bases separated the two germline ends. The CDR3 loop is CASTDRVPWTGYTF. The CDR3 bases are TGTGCCAGCACCGATCGGGTCCCGTGGACTGGCTACACCTTC.

In its sample, this clonotype was seen many times. This chain connects TRBV27 to TRBJ2-3; D not certain. CDR1 MNHEY and CDR2 SMNVEV come from the germline V gene (reference sequence). This CDR3 spans 14 amino acids. Between the trimmed V and J ends, which lost 2 bases and 2 bases, there was a span of 8 bases. CDR3 in amino acids: CASSLAPYTDTQYF. CDR3 nucleotide sequence: TGTGCCAGCAGTTTAGCGCCTTACACAGATACGCAGTATTTT.

The rearrangement uses TRBV6-5 and TRBJ2-7; D is perhaps TRBD2 (5 bases). The germline V gene encodes CDR1 MNHEY and CDR2 SVGAGI. V dropped 4 bases and J dropped 2 bases, with 15 bases sitting between them. The CDR3 totals 15 residues. The CDR3 coding sequence is TGTGCCAGCAGTTTCACCACAGAGGGAGCCTACGAGCAGTACTTC. Translating gives CASSFTTEGAYEQYF.

This clonotype appeared a few times. The chain joins TRBV12-3 or TRBV12-4 to TRBJ2-7; TRBD2 aligns across 12 bases. The CDR3 runs to 16 residues. The J segment lost 1 base and the V segment lost 3 bases, leaving 4 bases of the junction unmatched. CDR3 region: CASSFQLAGGSYEQYF. For the CDR3, the DNA is TGTGCCAGCAGTTTTCAGCTAGCGGGAGGGTCCTACGAGCAGTACTTC.

This clonotype was detected a few times. The V and J genes are TRBV7-9 and TRBJ2-1; D remains unclear. CDR3 length equals 12 residues. Germline CDR1 and CDR2: SEHNR and FQNEAQ (reference sequence). The V end lost 3 bases, the J end lost 9 bases, and 9 bases lay between the germline ends. Here the CDR3 reads CASSFSGSEQFF. The CDR3 region has the DNA TGTGCCAGCAGCTTTTCCGGTAGTGAGCAGTTCTTC.